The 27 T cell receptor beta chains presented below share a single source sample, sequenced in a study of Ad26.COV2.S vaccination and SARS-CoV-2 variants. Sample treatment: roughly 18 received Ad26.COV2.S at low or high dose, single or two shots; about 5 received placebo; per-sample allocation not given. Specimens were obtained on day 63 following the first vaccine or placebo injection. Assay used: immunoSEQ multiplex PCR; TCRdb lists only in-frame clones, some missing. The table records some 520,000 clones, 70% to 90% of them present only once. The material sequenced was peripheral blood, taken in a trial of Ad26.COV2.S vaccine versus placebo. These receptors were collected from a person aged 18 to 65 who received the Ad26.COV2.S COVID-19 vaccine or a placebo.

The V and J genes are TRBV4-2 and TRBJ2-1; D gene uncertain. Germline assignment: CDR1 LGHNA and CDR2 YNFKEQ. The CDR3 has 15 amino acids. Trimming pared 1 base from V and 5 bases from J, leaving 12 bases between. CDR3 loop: CASSQGKIRDNEQFF. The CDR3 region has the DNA TGTGCCAGCAGCCAAGGTAAGATTCGGGACAATGAGCAGTTCTTC.

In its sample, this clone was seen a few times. CDR3 residues: CASSPSSGYNEQFF. As DNA, the CDR3 is TGCGCCAGCAGCCCCTCTAGCGGCTACAATGAGCAGTTCTTC. The chain combines TRBV5-1 with TRBJ2-1, with 7 bases that match TRBD2. Germline V lookup: CDR1 SGHRS, CDR2 YFSETQ. The CDR3 has 14 amino acids. Unmatched junction bases numbered 4, after V lost 4 bases and J lost 3 bases.

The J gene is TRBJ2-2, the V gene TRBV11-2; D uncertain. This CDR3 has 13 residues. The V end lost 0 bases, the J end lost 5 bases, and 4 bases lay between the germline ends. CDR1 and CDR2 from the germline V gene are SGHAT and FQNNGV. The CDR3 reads CASSLEWTGELFF. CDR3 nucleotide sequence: TGTGCCAGCAGCTTAGAGTGGACCGGGGAGCTGTTTTTT.

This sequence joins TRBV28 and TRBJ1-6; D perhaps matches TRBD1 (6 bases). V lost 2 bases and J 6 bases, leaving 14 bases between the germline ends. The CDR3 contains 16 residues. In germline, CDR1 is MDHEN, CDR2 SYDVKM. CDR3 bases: TGTGCCAGCAGTTTAGTGATCGGACAGCTTAATTCACCCCTCCACTTT. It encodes CASSLVIGQLNSPLHF.

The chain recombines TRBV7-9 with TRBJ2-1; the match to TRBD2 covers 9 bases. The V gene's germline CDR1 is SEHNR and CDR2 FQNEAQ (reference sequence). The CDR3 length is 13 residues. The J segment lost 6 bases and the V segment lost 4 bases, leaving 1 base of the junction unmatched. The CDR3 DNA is TGTGCCAGCAGCTCGGGACTAGCCAATGAGCAGTTCTTC. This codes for CASSSGLANEQFF.

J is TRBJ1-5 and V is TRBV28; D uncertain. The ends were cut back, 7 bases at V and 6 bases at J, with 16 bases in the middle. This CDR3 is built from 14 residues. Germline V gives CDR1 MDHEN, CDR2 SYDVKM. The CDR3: CASINTGWAQPQHF. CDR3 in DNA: TGTGCCAGCATTAATACGGGGTGGGCTCAGCCCCAGCATTTT.

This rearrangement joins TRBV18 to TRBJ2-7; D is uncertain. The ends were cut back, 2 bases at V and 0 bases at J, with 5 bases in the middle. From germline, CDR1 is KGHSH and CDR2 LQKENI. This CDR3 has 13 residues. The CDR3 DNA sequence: TGTGCCAGCTCACCAGGGTCCTCCTACGAGCAGTACTTC. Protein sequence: CASSPGSSYEQYF.

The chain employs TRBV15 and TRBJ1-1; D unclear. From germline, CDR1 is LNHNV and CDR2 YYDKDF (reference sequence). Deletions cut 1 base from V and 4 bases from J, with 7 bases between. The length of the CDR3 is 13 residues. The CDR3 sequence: CATSRARGTEAFF. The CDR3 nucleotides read TGTGCCACCAGCAGAGCTCGGGGCACTGAAGCTTTCTTT.

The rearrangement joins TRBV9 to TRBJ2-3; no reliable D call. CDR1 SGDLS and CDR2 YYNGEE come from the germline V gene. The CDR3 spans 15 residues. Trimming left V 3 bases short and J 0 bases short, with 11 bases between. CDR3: CASSADGLSTDTQYF. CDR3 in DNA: TGTGCCAGCAGCGCGGACGGTTTAAGCACAGATACGCAGTATTTT.

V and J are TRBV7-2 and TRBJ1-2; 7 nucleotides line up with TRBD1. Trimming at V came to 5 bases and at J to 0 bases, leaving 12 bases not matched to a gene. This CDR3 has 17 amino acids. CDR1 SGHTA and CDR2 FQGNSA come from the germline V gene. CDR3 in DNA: TGTGCCAGCAGCCCCGAGGGTCAGGGGGGGACTAACTATGGCTACACCTTC. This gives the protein CASSPEGQGGTNYGYTF.

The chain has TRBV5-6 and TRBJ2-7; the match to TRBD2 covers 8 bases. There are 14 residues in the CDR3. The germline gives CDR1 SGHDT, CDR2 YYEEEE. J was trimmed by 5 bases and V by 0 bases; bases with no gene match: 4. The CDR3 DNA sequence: TGTGCCAGCAGCTTGGCCGGGACTAGGGACGAGCAGTACTTC. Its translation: CASSLAGTRDEQYF.

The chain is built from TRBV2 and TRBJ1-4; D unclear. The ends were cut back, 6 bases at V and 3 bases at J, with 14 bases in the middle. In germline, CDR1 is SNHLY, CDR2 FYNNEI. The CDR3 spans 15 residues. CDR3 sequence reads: CASRIDPGANEKLFF. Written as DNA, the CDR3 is TGTGCCAGCAGGATCGACCCCGGAGCTAATGAAAAACTGTTTTTT.

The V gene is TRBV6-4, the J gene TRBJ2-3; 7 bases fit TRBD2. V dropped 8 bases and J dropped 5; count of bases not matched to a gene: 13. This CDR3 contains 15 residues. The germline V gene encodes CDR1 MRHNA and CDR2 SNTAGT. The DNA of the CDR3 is TGTGCCAGCTCCTTGGCGGGAGCTGAAGGAGATACGCAGTATTTT. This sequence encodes CASSLAGAEGDTQYF.

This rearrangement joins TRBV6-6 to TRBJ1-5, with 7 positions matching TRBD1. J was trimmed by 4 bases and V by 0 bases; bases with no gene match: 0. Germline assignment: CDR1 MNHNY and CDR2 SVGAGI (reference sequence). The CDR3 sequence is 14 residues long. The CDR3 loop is CASSYSGQNQPQHF. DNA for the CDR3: TGTGCCAGCAGTTACTCGGGACAGAATCAGCCCCAGCATTTT.

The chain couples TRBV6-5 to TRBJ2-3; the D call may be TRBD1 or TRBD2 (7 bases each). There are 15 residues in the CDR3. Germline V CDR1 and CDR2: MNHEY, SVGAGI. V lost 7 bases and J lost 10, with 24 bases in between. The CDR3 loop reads CASNQGGGQREPQYF. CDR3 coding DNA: TGTGCCAGCAACCAAGGAGGGGGCCAGCGGGAACCGCAGTATTTT.

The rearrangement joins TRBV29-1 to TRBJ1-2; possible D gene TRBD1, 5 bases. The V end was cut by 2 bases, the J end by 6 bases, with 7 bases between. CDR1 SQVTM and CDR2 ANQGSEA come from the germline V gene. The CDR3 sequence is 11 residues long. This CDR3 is CSVEWGNGYTF. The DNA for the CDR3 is TGCAGCGTTGAATGGGGGAATGGCTACACCTTC.

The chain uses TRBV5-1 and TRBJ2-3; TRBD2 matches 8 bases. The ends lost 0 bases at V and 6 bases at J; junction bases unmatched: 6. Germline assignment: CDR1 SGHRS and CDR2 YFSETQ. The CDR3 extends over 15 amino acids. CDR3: CASSLGGGPPDTQYF. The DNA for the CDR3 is TGCGCCAGCAGCTTGGGCGGGGGGCCCCCGGATACGCAGTATTTT.

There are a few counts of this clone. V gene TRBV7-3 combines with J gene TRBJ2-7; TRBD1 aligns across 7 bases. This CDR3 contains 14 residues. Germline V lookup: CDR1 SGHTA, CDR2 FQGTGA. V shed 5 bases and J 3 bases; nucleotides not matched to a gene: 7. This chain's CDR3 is CASSPKPGGYEQYF. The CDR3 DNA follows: TGTGCCAGCAGCCCAAAGCCAGGGGGCTACGAGCAGTACTTC. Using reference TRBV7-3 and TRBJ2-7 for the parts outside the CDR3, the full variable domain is GAGVSQTPSNKVTEKGKYVELRCDPISGHTALYWYRQSLGQGPEFLIYFQGTGAADDSGLPNDRFFAVRPEGSVSTLKIQRTERGDSAVYLCASSPKPGGYEQYFGPGTRLTVT.

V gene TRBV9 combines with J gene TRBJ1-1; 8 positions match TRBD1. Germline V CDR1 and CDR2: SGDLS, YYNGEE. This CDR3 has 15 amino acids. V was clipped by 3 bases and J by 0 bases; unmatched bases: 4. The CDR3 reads CASSAGTGLNTEAFF. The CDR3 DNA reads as TGTGCCAGCAGCGCTGGGACAGGTCTGAACACTGAAGCTTTCTTT.

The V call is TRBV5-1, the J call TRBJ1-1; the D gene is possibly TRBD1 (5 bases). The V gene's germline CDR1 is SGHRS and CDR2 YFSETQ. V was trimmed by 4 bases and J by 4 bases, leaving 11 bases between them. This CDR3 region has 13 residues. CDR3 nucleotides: TGCGCCAGCAGCCTTCGGGACCCCACTGAAGCTTTCTTT. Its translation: CASSLRDPTEAFF.

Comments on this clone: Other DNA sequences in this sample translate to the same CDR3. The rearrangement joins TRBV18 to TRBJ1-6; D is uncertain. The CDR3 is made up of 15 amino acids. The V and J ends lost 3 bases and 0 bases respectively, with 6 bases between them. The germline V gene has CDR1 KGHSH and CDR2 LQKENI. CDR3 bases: TGTGCCAGCTCACCGTCAGGCTCCTATAATTCACCCCTCCACTTT. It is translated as CASSPSGSYNSPLHF.

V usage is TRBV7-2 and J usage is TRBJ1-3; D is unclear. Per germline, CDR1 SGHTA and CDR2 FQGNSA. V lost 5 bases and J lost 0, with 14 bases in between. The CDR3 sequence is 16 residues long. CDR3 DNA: TGTGCCAGCAGCGTAAAGGTGGTAGACTCTGGAAACACCATATATTTT. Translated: CASSVKVVDSGNTIYF.

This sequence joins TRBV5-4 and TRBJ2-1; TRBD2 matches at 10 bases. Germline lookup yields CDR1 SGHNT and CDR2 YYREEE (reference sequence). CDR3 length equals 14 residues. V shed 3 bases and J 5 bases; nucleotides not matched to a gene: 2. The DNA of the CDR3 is TGTGCCAGCAGCTGGACTAGCGGTGACAATGAGCAGTTCTTC. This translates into CASSWTSGDNEQFF.

The CDR3 region is CASSESWGAANEKLFF. CDR3 DNA: TGCGCCAGCAGTGAGTCGTGGGGGGCAGCTAATGAAAAACTGTTTTTT. The chain carries TRBV10-1 and TRBJ1-4, with a weak D call TRBD1 (6 bases). This CDR3 comprises 16 residues. Germline lookup yields CDR1 WNHNN and CDR2 SYGVQD (reference sequence). The ends were cut back, 0 bases at V and 3 bases at J, with 11 bases in the middle.

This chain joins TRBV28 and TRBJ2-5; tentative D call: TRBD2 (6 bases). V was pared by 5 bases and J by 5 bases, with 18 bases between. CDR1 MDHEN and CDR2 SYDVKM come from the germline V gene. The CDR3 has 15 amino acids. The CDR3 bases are TGTGCCAGCAGTAAGGGAAGGCTTGCGGGGGAGACCCAGTACTTC. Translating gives CASSKGRLAGETQYF.

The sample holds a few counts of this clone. The CDR3 bases are TGTGCCAGCACCCCGAGGATGGTCGCTAACTATGGCTACACCTTC. Encoded protein: CASTPRMVANYGYTF. The chain employs TRBV28 and TRBJ1-2, with D unresolved. Germline CDR1 MDHEN, CDR2 SYDVKM. The CDR3 totals 15 residues. V dropped 7 bases and J dropped 0 bases, with 15 bases sitting between them.

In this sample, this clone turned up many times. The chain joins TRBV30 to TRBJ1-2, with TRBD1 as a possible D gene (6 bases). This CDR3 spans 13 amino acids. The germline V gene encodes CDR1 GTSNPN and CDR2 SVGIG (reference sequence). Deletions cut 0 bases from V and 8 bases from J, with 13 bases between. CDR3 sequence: CAWSVGGGVGYTF. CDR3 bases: TGTGCCTGGAGTGTCGGCGGGGGCGTCGGCTACACCTTC.